The 5 T cell receptor beta chains below all came from one sample that was sequenced in a study of blood T cell repertoires in COVID-19. Profiling relied on immunoSEQ multiplex PCR, and the TCRdb table lists in-frame clones only, not all of them. Counted here are about 93,000 clones, around four fifths occurring once; the ten biggest clones make up less than 20%. The sequenced sample consisted of peripheral blood. The receptors stem from a human donor in a cohort sampled during active COVID-19.

CDR3 DNA: TGTGCCAGCAGCTCAGCGACTAGCGGACAAGAGACCCAGTACTTC. This gives the protein CASSSATSGQETQYF. The genes are TRBV7-6 and TRBJ2-5; TRBD2 agrees at 9 bases. Germline values: CDR1 SGHVS, CDR2 FNYEAQ. J gave up 2 bases and V 4 bases, and 5 bases lay outside the gene matches. The CDR3 length is 15 residues.

The V call is TRBV28, the J call TRBJ1-2, with D possibly TRBD1 on 6 matching bases. The CDR3 runs to 12 residues. Looked up from germline, CDR1 is MDHEN and CDR2 is SYDVKM. V lost 4 bases and J 9 bases, leaving 12 bases between the germline ends. The CDR3 DNA reads TGTGCCAGCAGTTCGGACAGCAATCGCTACACCTTC. This codes for CASSSDSNRYTF.

This chain links TRBV9 with TRBJ2-7, with 8 positions matching TRBD2. The CDR3 runs to 15 residues. The V gene end was trimmed by 3 bases and the J gene end by 0 bases; junction bases not matched to a gene: 5. Germline V gives CDR1 SGDLS, CDR2 YYNGEE. The CDR3: CASSAGLADSYEQYF. In nucleotides, the CDR3 is TGTGCCAGCAGCGCCGGACTAGCAGACTCCTACGAGCAGTACTTC.

V gene TRBV5-1 combines with J gene TRBJ2-1; TRBD2 matches at 10 bases. Trimming cost V 0 bases and J 7 bases; bases outside gene matches: 7. In germline, CDR1 is SGHRS, CDR2 YFSETQ. The length of the CDR3 is 16 residues. CDR3 nucleotide sequence: TGCGCCAGCAGCTTGGGAGCGGGAGGGCCGGTTAATGAGCAGTTCTTC. Residues: CASSLGAGGPVNEQFF.

The V gene is TRBV6-5, the J gene TRBJ1-6; 8 bases fit TRBD1. The J segment lost 5 bases and the V segment lost 8 bases, leaving 8 bases of the junction unmatched. CDR3 size: 15 residues. The germline V gene has CDR1 MNHEY and CDR2 SVGAGI. The CDR3 DNA reads TGTGCCAGCGCAACCGGGACAGGTGATAATTCACCCCTCCACTTT. Amino acid sequence: CASATGTGDNSPLHF.